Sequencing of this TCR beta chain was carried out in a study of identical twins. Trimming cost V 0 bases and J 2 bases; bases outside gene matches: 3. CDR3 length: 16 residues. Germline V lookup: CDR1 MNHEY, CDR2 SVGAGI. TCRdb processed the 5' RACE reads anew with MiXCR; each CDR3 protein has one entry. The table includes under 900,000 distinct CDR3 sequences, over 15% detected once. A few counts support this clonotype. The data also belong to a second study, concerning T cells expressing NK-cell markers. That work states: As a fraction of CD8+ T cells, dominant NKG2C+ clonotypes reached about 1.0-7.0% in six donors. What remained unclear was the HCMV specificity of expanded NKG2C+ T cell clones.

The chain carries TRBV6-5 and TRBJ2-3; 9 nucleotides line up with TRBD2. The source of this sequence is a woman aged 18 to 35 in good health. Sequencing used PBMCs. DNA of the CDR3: TGTGCCAGCAGTTACTCTCTAGCGGGGCTCACAGATACGCAGTATTTT. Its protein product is CASSYSLAGLTDTQYF.